The T cell receptor (beta chain) described here comes from a study of cytotoxic CD8 clonotypes in ibrutinib-treated CLL. Study-level information: The patient breakdown showed approximately ten relapsed/refractory and about 16 treatment-naive cases, with fewer than 18 IGHV unmutated. The taking of response samples occurred after a median roughly 12 months of treatment, with a range of 6 to 36. Mean per-sample yields comprised just over 250,000 productive templates and tens of thousands of productive rearrangements.

The trim removed 4 bases at V and 5 bases at J, leaving 14 bases unmatched. CDR3 length: 16 residues. Germline V gene data show CDR1 as LNHNV and CDR2 as YYDKDF (reference sequence). Deep sequencing aimed at 1 in 200,000 to 1 in 1 million T cells' resolution. TCRdb keeps only in-frame clones here, not all; method: immunoSEQ multiplex PCR. This sample has under 300,000 clones, with more than 70% found just once. The V gene is TRBV15, the J gene TRBJ2-7; 7 nucleotides align to TRBD2. The source of this sequence is a human donor with chronic lymphocytic leukemia. The sample here was PBMCs, taken at disease progression, from a patient treated with ibrutinib. The CDR3 loop reads CATSIHLGGRFHEQYF. For the CDR3, the DNA is TGTGCCACCAGCATCCACCTGGGAGGGAGATTCCACGAGCAGTACTTC.